This T cell receptor (beta chain) was observed in a study of read filtering for tumor transcriptome and immune sequencing. Across the study: IR-seq gave about 3.5 to 11 million TCR reads per sample; RNA-seq gave about 80 to 1,400. General study points: About 77% of IR-seq clonotypes had a single read, yet these held about 3.4% of reads.

Sampling of bone marrow took place during active disease in every patient. This clonotype was recorded at least ten times. What it binds is unknown. The library was built from about 400 ng RNA with molecular barcoded adaptors for alpha/delta and beta/gamma chains. TCRdb passed the reads through MiXCR, listing each CDR3 protein once. The table records 100,000 to 150,000 distinct CDR3 sequences, over 10% of them present only once. CDR1 is ENHRY, CDR2 SYGVKD, per germline. The CDR3 runs to 15 residues. Germline trimming cut 8 bases from V and 5 bases from J; bases unmatched to any gene: 12. Material: a population of CD138-negative cells sorted from bone marrow. This clonotype was obtained from a donor at least 40 years old with multiple myeloma. The chain uses TRBV10-3 and TRBJ2-1; TRBD1 matches 7 bases. The CDR3 spells CAIGRGTGVDNEQFF. CDR3 DNA: TGTGCCATCGGACGGGGCACAGGGGTGGACAATGAGCAGTTCTTC.